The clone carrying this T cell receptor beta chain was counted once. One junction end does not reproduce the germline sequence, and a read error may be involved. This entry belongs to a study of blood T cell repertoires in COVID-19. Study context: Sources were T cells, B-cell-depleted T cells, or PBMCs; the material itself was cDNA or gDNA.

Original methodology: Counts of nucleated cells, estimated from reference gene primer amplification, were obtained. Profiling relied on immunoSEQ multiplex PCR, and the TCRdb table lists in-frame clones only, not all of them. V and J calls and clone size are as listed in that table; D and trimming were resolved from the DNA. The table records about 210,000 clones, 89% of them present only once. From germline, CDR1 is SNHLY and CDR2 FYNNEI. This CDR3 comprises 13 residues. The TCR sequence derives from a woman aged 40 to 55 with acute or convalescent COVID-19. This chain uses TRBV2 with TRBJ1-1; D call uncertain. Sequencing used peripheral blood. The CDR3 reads CASSEAPATRVVF. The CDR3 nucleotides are TGTGCCAGCAGTGAAGCGCCAGCGACGAGAGTTGTCTTT. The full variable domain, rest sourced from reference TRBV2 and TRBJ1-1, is EPEVTQTPSHQVTQMGQEVILRCVPISNHLYFYWYRQILGQKVEFLVSFYNNEISEKSEIFDDQFSVERPDGSNFTLKIRSTKLEDSAMYFCASSEAPATRVVFGQGTRLTVV.